This T cell receptor (beta chain) was profiled in a study of cytomegalovirus exposure and HLA in healthy donors. Study findings and constraints: Later analysis suggested most CMV-associated TCR beta chains were HLA-restricted.

Primers for the PCR totalled 60 Vbeta and 13 Jbeta. Measured with immunoSEQ multiplex PCR; TCRdb has only the in-frame clones, and not every one. The sample lists some 110,000 clones, about 76% occurring once. This CDR3 spans 15 amino acids. Trimming took 5 bases from V and 5 from J, leaving 18 bases between them. Germline V CDR1 and CDR2: MNHNS, SASEGT. As to this clone: Its antigen is currently unknown.

This TCR was recovered from a woman aged 45-65 years in good health and CMV-seropositive. The chain recombines TRBV6-1 with TRBJ2-5, with D perhaps matching TRBD1 (6 bases). Sequencing was performed on PBMCs. The CDR3 coding sequence is TGTGCCAGCAGTAAGCAGGGGATCCAAGGGGAGACCCAGTACTTC. Protein sequence: CASSKQGIQGETQYF.